These T cell receptor beta chains were read from a single sample in a study of blood T cell repertoires in COVID-19. Produced via immunoSEQ multiplex PCR; TCRdb's table is partial and in-frame only. Here the sample spans 100,000 to 150,000 clones, approximately 88% being singletons. The sequenced sample was peripheral blood. These receptors came from a man aged 45-65 years with acute or convalescent COVID-19. Each CDR3 is given with its conserved first and last residue. The D gene is left open where the match is weak. Some rows have no size entry. The others give once, few or many, or a class for an expanded clone.

J | V | D | size | DNA | CDR3
TRBJ2-1 | TRBV6-5 | TRBD1 | NA | TGTGCCAGCTCAAAGCTGGACAGGGGGCTCTATGAGCAGTTCTTC | CASSKLDRGLYEQFF
TRBJ2-1 | TRBV27 | NA | NA | TGTGCCAGCAGTTTAAACCAGGGGCCTTACAATGAGCAGTTCTTC | CASSLNQGPYNEQFF
TRBJ1-1 | TRBV3-1/TRBV3-2 | NA | NA | TGTGCCAGCAGCCAATCAAGGACAGTACTTATGAACACTGAAGCTTTCTTT | CASSQSRTVLMNTEAFF
TRBJ1-6 | TRBV25-1 | NA | NA | TGTGCCAGCAGTGATACGGCGTGGGGGGGAAATTCACCCCTCCACTTT | CASSDTAWGGNSPLHF
TRBJ1-1 | TRBV3-1/TRBV3-2 | TRBD1 | NA | TGTGCCAGCAGCCAATGGGACAGAGACACTGAAGCTTTCTTT | CASSQWDRDTEAFF
TRBJ1-6 | TRBV2 | NA | once | TGTGCCAGCACGGTTAATTTACCTTCACCCCTCCACTTT | CASTVNLPSPLHF
TRBJ1-4 | TRBV5-1 | TRBD1 | NA | TGCGCCAGCAGCTTGGCCGTGACAGGGGCGACTGAAAAACTGTTTTTT | CASSLAVTGATEKLFF
TRBJ2-5 | TRBV18 | NA | NA | TGTGCCAGCTCACCAACTAGCTCGAAAGAGACCCAGTACTTC | CASSPTSSKETQYF
TRBJ2-2 | TRBV6-5 | NA | NA | TGTGCCAGCAGTTCGGGGGAAATTACCGGGGAGCTGTTTTTT | CASSSGEITGELFF
TRBJ1-4 | TRBV11-2 | NA | NA | TGTGCCAGCAGCTTCCAGGGATTCTATGAAAAACTGTTTTTT | CASSFQGFYEKLFF
TRBJ1-2 | TRBV4-2 | NA | NA | TGTGCCAGCAGCCTGAGCGGCGGCTTGGGAGGCTACACCTTC | CASSLSGGLGGYTF
TRBJ2-1 | TRBV19 | TRBD2 | NA | TGTGCCAGTTCCTGGGGGGGGTTTGAGCAGTTCTTC | CASSWGGFEQFF
TRBJ2-7 | TRBV11-2 | NA | NA | TGTGCCAGCAGCCTAGTGGGTGCGGGATCGAGCTCCTACGAGCAGTACTTC | CASSLVGAGSSSYEQYF
TRBJ2-2 | TRBV12-5 | NA | NA | TGTGCTAGTGGTCCGCCGGGGAACACCGGGGAGCTGTTTTTT | CASGPPGNTGELFF
TRBJ2-3 | TRBV5-1 | NA | NA | TGCGCCAGCAGCTCCCGGGACACAAGCACAGATACGCAGTATTTT | CASSSRDTSTDTQYF
TRBJ1-1 | TRBV3-1/TRBV3-2 | TRBD1 | NA | TGTGCCAGCAGCCAAAGGACAGGGAACACTGAAGCTTTCTTT | CASSQRTGNTEAFF
TRBJ1-2 | TRBV10-3 | NA | NA | TGTGCCATCAGGCCGGGACACCAGGCTGATGGCTACACCTTC | CAIRPGHQADGYTF
TRBJ1-2 | TRBV28 | NA | NA | TGTGCCAGCAGTTTACACAGGGACTATGGCTACACCTTC | CASSLHRDYGYTF
TRBJ2-3 | TRBV9 | TRBD2 | NA | TGTGCCAGCAGCGAACTAGCGGGGGGGCGTTGGGGCACAGATACGCAGTATTTT | CASSELAGGRWGTDTQYF
TRBJ2-7 | TRBV24-1 | TRBD2 | NA | TGTGCCACCAGTGATTCACGGGAGGGCGAGCAGTACTTC | CATSDSREGEQYF
TRBJ1-2 | TRBV4-2 | TRBD1 | NA | TGTGCCAGCAGCCAAGCTCAGACAGGGGCGCTCCCCCTCTATGGCTACACCTTC | CASSQAQTGALPLYGYTF
TRBJ2-3 | TRBV5-1 | NA | NA | TGCGCCAGCAGCTCACTCACAGATACGCAGTATTTT | CASSSLTDTQYF
TRBJ2-5 | TRBV3-1/TRBV3-2 | NA | NA | TGTGCCAGCAGCCAAGGTCTCATTGAGGAGGAGACCCAGTACTTC | CASSQGLIEEETQYF
TRBJ2-3 | TRBV7-6 | TRBD2 | few | TGTGCCAGCAGCTCACCCTCTCTAGCGGGAGGGCCGGCAGATACGCAGTATTTT | CASSSPSLAGGPADTQYF
TRBJ2-1 | TRBV18 | TRBD2 | NA | TGTGCCAGCTCACCATCACAAGCGGGAGTGGCTGCGAATGAGCAGTTCTTC | CASSPSQAGVAANEQFF
TRBJ2-2 | TRBV2 | TRBD2 | NA | TGTGCCAGCAGTGAAGTTGGGGGGGTGGCCGGGGAGCTGTTTTTT | CASSEVGGVAGELFF
TRBJ1-1 | TRBV7-3 | NA | NA | TGTGCCAGCAGCTTAAAGTCCCCGGGTGCGAACACTGAAGCTTTCTTT | CASSLKSPGANTEAFF
TRBJ1-2 | TRBV30 | NA | NA | TGTGCCTGGAGTCGGGGCAGGGGCGATGGCTACACCTTC | CAWSRGRGDGYTF
TRBJ2-5 | TRBV5-6 | NA | once | TGTGCCAGCAGCTTCTCCGCGGAGACCCAGTACTTC | CASSFSAETQYF
TRBJ1-4 | TRBV18 | NA | few | TGTGCCAGCTCCCTCAGATTTGCAACTAATGAAAAACTGTTTTTT | CASSLRFATNEKLFF
TRBJ2-7 | TRBV6-5 | TRBD1 | NA | TGTGCCAGCAGTTACTCGTCCAGGGGGTCGGTCTCCGAGCAGTACTTC | CASSYSSRGSVSEQYF
TRBJ2-3 | TRBV4-1 | NA | once | TGCGCCAGCACGATGGGGGGAACCACAGATACGCAGTATTTT | CASTMGGTTDTQYF
TRBJ2-1 | TRBV6-1 | TRBD2 | NA | TGTGCCAGCAGTGCCGGACTAGCGGTGAGCTCCTACAATGAGCAGTTCTTC | CASSAGLAVSSYNEQFF
TRBJ1-2 | TRBV5-6 | NA | few | TGTGCCAGCAGCTTTTCCATTACGGGAGGTTGGGATGGCTACACCTTC | CASSFSITGGWDGYTF
TRBJ1-1 | TRBV30 | NA | NA | TGTGCCTGGGGGGGGAGCTACACTGAAGCTTTCTTT | CAWGGSYTEAFF
TRBJ2-1 | TRBV5-1 | TRBD2 | NA | TGCGCCAGCAGCTTGGAACTAGCGGAAGACAATGAGCAGTTCTTC | CASSLELAEDNEQFF